This T cell receptor (beta chain) was identified in a study of blood T cell repertoires in COVID-19. Study details: Both acute and convalescent COVID-19 samples were obtained from the United States, Italy and Spain. The analysed material was cDNA or gDNA that came from T cells, B-cell-depleted T cells, or PBMCs.

In terms of age and location, participants ranged from roughly 18 to 89 years and lived in about two dozen US areas. Two negative PCRs, clearance, or symptom resolution were required of recovered Cohort 3 donors. TCRdb keeps only in-frame clones here, not all; method: immunoSEQ multiplex PCR. The repertoire has about 250,000 clones, about 80% of them found once; the top ten carry around 3.7%. Germline V lookup: CDR1 MRHNA, CDR2 SNTAGT. This CDR3 comprises 14 residues. Losses at the gene ends were 2 bases for V and 6 bases for J; bases not matched to a gene: 3. This receptor was obtained from a man in his fifties who had recovered from COVID-19. The sample was PBMCs or T cells enriched from blood (not recorded which). The chain uses TRBV6-4 and TRBJ2-3; 9 nucleotides agree with TRBD1. CDR3 nucleotides: TGTGCCAGCAGTGACCCCGGACAGGGGGATACGCAGTATTTT. Protein product: CASSDPGQGDTQYF.